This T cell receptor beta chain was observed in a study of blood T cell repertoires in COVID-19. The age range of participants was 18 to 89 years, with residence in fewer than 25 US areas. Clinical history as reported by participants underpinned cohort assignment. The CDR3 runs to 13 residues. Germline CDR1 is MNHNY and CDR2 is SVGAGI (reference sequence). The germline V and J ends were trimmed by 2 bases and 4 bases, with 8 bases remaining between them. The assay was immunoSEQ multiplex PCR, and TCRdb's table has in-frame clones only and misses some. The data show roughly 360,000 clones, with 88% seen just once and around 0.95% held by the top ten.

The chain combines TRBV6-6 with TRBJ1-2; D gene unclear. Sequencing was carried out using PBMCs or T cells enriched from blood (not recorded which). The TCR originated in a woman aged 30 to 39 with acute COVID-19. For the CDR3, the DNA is TGTGCCAGCAGTTACGCAGCGTCCTATGGCTACACCTTC. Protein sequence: CASSYAASYGYTF.